The 20 T cell receptor beta chains below all came from one sample that was sequenced in a study of beta chain features in type 1 diabetes. Expressed TCRB transcripts were sequenced, since all the RNA that had been isolated was reverse transcribed. Assay used: immunoSEQ multiplex PCR; TCRdb lists only in-frame clones, some missing. Among fewer than 450,000 clones, roughly 13% were seen once, and the ten largest hold over 0.014%. Study results and limitations: Within each of all four CD4+ subsets, Type 1 diabetes patients had TCRB CDR3s that were moderately but significantly shorter.

The antigens these receptors bind are not known. Material: naive CD4+ T cells from blood. The receptor set was obtained from a woman under 30 with type 1 diabetes.

This clone was detected only a few times. This sequence joins TRBV7-7 and TRBJ2-3; 11 bases match TRBD2. V shed 5 bases, J shed 0 bases, and the junction held 1 base outside the gene matches. CDR1 and CDR2 from the germline V gene are SSHAT and FNYEAQ (reference sequence). The length of the CDR3 is 15 residues. DNA for the CDR3: TGTGCCAGCAGCCGGACTAGCGGGAGCACAGATACGCAGTATTTT. This gives the protein CASSRTSGSTDTQYF.

This chain uses TRBV7-9 with TRBJ1-2; 7 bases fit TRBD1. The CDR3 contains 14 residues. CDR1 and CDR2 (germline): SEHNR, FQNEAQ (reference sequence). The J segment lost 8 bases and the V segment lost 3 bases, leaving 9 bases of the junction unmatched. The CDR3 nucleotides read TGTGCCAGCAGCTTTCTCGGGACAGAGGAGGGCTACACCTTC. Amino acids: CASSFLGTEEGYTF. The complete variable domain, with remaining parts taken from reference TRBV7-9 and TRBJ1-2, reads DTGVSQNPRHKITKRGQNVTFRCDPISEHNRLYWYRQTLGQGPEFLTYFQNEAQLEKSRLLSDRFSAERPKGSFSTLEIQRTEQGDSAMYLCASSFLGTEEGYTFGSGTRLTVV.

The chain recombines TRBV7-2 with TRBJ2-3; unclear D gene. The V and J ends lost 5 bases and 2 bases respectively, with 17 bases between them. CDR3 length: 16 amino acids. Germline V gene lookup returns CDR1 SGHTA and CDR2 FQGNSA. Here the CDR3 DNA reads TGTGCCAGCAGCCCGCTGAGTGTAATGATCACAGATACGCAGTATTTT. Residues: CASSPLSVMITDTQYF.

Remarks on this clone: The sample has other DNA sequences that encode this CDR3 too. The chain carries TRBV18 and TRBJ2-5, with D perhaps matching TRBD2 (5 bases). The CDR3 consists of 16 residues. V gave up 1 base and J gave up 4 bases, with 16 bases separating them. CDR1 is KGHSH, CDR2 LQKENI, per germline. CDR3 in DNA: TGTGCCAGCTCACCACTACCCGGGGTTGTCGGAGAGACCCAGTACTTC. This codes for CASSPLPGVVGETQYF.

This clone has a handful of counts. V is TRBV9 and J is TRBJ2-5; the match to TRBD2 covers 9 bases. The V gene end was trimmed by 4 bases and the J gene end by 5 bases; junction bases not matched to a gene: 9. The germline V gene encodes CDR1 SGDLS and CDR2 YYNGEE. This CDR3 comprises 15 residues. CDR3 sequence: CASSLMGLAEETQYF. The CDR3 DNA is TGTGCCAGCAGCCTCATGGGACTAGCCGAGGAGACCCAGTACTTC.

The chain links TRBV29-1 to TRBJ2-5, with TRBD2 matching over 9 bases. The germline gives CDR1 SQVTM, CDR2 ANQGSEA. J gave up 4 bases and V 1 base, and 4 bases lay outside the gene matches. This CDR3 comprises 14 residues. The CDR3 nucleotides are TGCAGCGTTGAAGTGGCGGGAGGGCGAGAGACCCAGTACTTC. Amino acids: CSVEVAGGRETQYF. Variable domain in full (rest from reference TRBV29-1 and TRBJ2-5): SAVISQKPSRDICQRGTSLTIQCQVDSQVTMMFWYRQQPGQSLTLIATANQGSEATYESGFVIDKFPISRPNLTFSTLTVSNMSPEDSSIYLCSVEVAGGRETQYFGPGTRLLVL.

The chain is built from TRBV13 and TRBJ2-3; the match to TRBD1 covers 7 bases. The germline CDR1 and CDR2 sequences are PRHDT and FYEKMQ (reference sequence). V lost 5 bases and J lost 6; bases outside the gene matches: 8. The CDR3 totals 14 residues. The CDR3 DNA reads TGTGCCAGCAGCCCCTACAGGGGCTCGGATACGCAGTATTTT. Residues: CASSPYRGSDTQYF.

V gene TRBV15 combines with J gene TRBJ2-7; 7 positions agree with TRBD1. Unmatched junction bases numbered 14, after V lost 5 bases and J lost 1 base. There are 17 residues in the CDR3. CDR1 and CDR2 (germline): LNHNV, YYDKDF (reference sequence). The CDR3 sequence is CATSGSEERQGSYEQYF. The DNA for the CDR3 is TGTGCCACCAGCGGATCGGAAGAGCGACAGGGTTCCTACGAGCAGTACTTC.

The rearrangement links TRBV19 to TRBJ1-2, with D maybe TRBD1 (6 bases). CDR3 length: 14 amino acids. Germline CDR1 LNHDA, CDR2 SQIVND (reference sequence). The V end lost 7 bases, the J end lost 3 bases, and 15 bases lay between the germline ends. The DNA of the CDR3 is TGTGCCAGTACCCCACGGGGGGCCCACTATGGCTACACCTTC. It is translated as CASTPRGAHYGYTF.

The rearrangement joins TRBV11-2 to TRBJ2-1; D possibly corresponds to TRBD2 (5 bases). V lost 5 bases and J lost 9, with 17 bases in between. Germline CDR1 SGHAT, CDR2 FQNNGV. This CDR3 spans 14 amino acids. The DNA for the CDR3 is TGTGCCAGCAGCCCGTGGACTCGAGGGTCTGAGCAGTTCTTC. Protein: CASSPWTRGSEQFF.

V gene TRBV9 combines with J gene TRBJ2-1, with 9 nucleotides matching TRBD2. The germline CDR1 and CDR2 sequences are SGDLS and YYNGEE. V was pared by 2 bases and J by 7 bases, with 7 bases of the junction left unmatched. The CDR3 length is 15 residues. CDR3: CASSVVSGSWNEQFF. CDR3 bases: TGTGCCAGCAGCGTGGTTAGCGGGAGTTGGAATGAGCAGTTCTTC.

The chain recombines TRBV21-1 with TRBJ2-1; the table's D call TRBD1 went unverified against the DNA. TRBV21-1 is recorded as a pseudogene. The CDR3 consists of 21 residues. DNA for the CDR3: TGTGCCAGCAGCAAAAAGGAAGCCCGGGACAGGGTTAACCGGCTTATCAATGAGCAGTTCTTC. This sequence encodes CASSKKEARDRVNRLINEQFF.

This chain connects TRBV2 to TRBJ2-7; TRBD1 aligns across 10 bases. The trim removed 5 bases at V and 2 bases at J, leaving 6 bases unmatched. CDR3 size: 15 residues. CDR1 and CDR2 (germline): SNHLY, FYNNEI. The CDR3 DNA follows: TGTGCCAGCAGTCGAGGACAGGGGGGACCCTACGAGCAGTACTTC. Translation gives CASSRGQGGPYEQYF.

This chain joins TRBV28 and TRBJ2-2, with D perhaps matching TRBD2 (5 bases). This CDR3 spans 14 amino acids. Germline-derived CDR1 and CDR2 are MDHEN and SYDVKM. V lost 5 bases and J 6 bases, leaving 13 bases between the germline ends. CDR3 loop: CASSPAEGPGELFF. In DNA form, the CDR3 reads TGTGCCAGCAGTCCCGCCGAGGGTCCCGGGGAGCTGTTTTTT.

This rearrangement joins TRBV6-4 to TRBJ2-1; 9 nucleotides agree with TRBD2. The V and J ends lost 4 bases and 6 bases, in that order; junction bases with no gene match: 4. Germline V CDR1 and CDR2: MRHNA, SNTAGT. The CDR3 contains 14 residues. This chain's CDR3 is CASSVLAGPNEQFF. The CDR3, as DNA: TGTGCCAGCAGTGTACTAGCGGGCCCCAATGAGCAGTTCTTC.

This clone was detected a few times. The gene calls are TRBV29-1 and TRBJ2-1; 7 positions match TRBD2. V trimming: 1 base; J trimming: 8 bases; junction bases outside the gene matches: 8. Germline lookup yields CDR1 SQVTM and CDR2 ANQGSEA. This CDR3 spans 14 amino acids. The CDR3 DNA follows: TGCAGCGTTGAAGGGACTAGTAGTAGAGATGAGCAGTTCTTC. Protein sequence: CSVEGTSSRDEQFF.

This clone occurred a few times. CDR3 in amino acids: CASSQNPGTARNIQYF. As DNA, the CDR3 is TGTGCCAGCAGCCAAAACCCCGGGACAGCTAGAAACATTCAGTACTTC. V usage is TRBV11-2 and J usage is TRBJ2-4, with 7 bases aligning to TRBD1. Germline V CDR1 and CDR2: SGHAT, FQNNGV. The CDR3 runs 16 residues. V gave up 5 bases and J gave up 6 bases; unmatched junction bases: 13.

This clone was counted between two and nine times. At one boundary the junction diverges from the germline segment, which might be a read error. This chain uses TRBV30 with TRBJ2-7; 8 bases align to TRBD1. The CDR3 is 14 amino acids. Per the germline V gene, CDR1 is GTSNPN and CDR2 is SVGIG (reference sequence). The CDR3 DNA sequence: TGTGCCTGGAGTCTACCACAGTACCGGGACAGGTGCTCCTTC. Its protein product is CAWSLPQYRDRCSF.

J is TRBJ2-7 and V is TRBV7-3; 7 bases agree with TRBD2. Germline V gene lookup returns CDR1 SGHTA and CDR2 FQGTGA. J was trimmed by 2 bases and V by 2 bases; bases with no gene match: 9. This CDR3 region has 16 residues. CDR3 residues: CASSLLGASGPYEQYF. For the CDR3, the DNA is TGTGCCAGCAGCTTACTCGGGGCTAGCGGACCCTACGAGCAGTACTTC.

The gene calls are TRBV9 and TRBJ2-5, with 9 bases lining up with TRBD2. From germline, CDR1 is SGDLS and CDR2 YYNGEE. The CDR3 spans 15 residues. Trimming at V came to 4 bases and at J to 5 bases, leaving 9 bases not matched to a gene. This CDR3 is CASSPAGTSKETQYF. DNA of the CDR3: TGTGCCAGCAGCCCCGCCGGGACTAGCAAGGAGACCCAGTACTTC.